One and the same sample provided the 7 T cell receptor beta chains below, sequenced in a study of OX40 agonist ivuxolimab in advanced cancers. Method: immunoSEQ multiplex PCR; TCRdb's copy keeps in-frame clones and lacks some. The table includes about 44,000 clones, 85% to 90% detected once. Source: CD4+ or CD8+ T cells sorted from blood, taken in a trial of the OX40 agonist ivuxolimab. The origin of the receptors is an adult with an advanced solid tumor such as melanoma, head and neck, liver or kidney cancer.

This sequence joins TRBV28 and TRBJ2-3, with 15 bases aligning to TRBD2. The CDR3 totals 18 residues. Trimming removed 4 bases from V and 2 bases from J; junction bases left unmatched: 7. Germline lookup yields CDR1 MDHEN and CDR2 SYDVKM. CDR3 DNA sequence: TGTGCCAGCAGTTGGACTAGCGGGGGGGCCGGGGTCACAGATACGCAGTATTTT. Its protein is CASSWTSGGAGVTDTQYF.

The J gene is TRBJ2-7, the V gene TRBV27; 11 nucleotides match TRBD1. The germline V gene encodes CDR1 MNHEY and CDR2 SMNVEV (reference sequence). With V trimmed by 7 bases and J by 7 bases, 15 bases remained unmatched. CDR3 length: 16 amino acids. The CDR3 is CASTRAPGQGGVEQYF. DNA for the CDR3: TGTGCCAGCACTAGGGCACCGGGACAGGGGGGAGTTGAGCAGTACTTC.

This chain uses TRBV4-3 with TRBJ2-3, with D perhaps TRBD2 (5 bases). Looked up from germline, CDR1 is LGHNA and CDR2 is YSLEER. The CDR3 sequence is 17 residues long. V gave up 0 bases and J gave up 0 bases, with 13 bases separating them. CDR3 DNA: TGCGCCAGCAGCCAAGAGGATCTAGCCGGTAGCACAGATACGCAGTATTTT. Translating it yields CASSQEDLAGSTDTQYF.

The rearrangement links TRBV9 to TRBJ2-1; D gene ambiguous. The CDR3 consists of 11 residues. V lost 4 bases and J lost 6, with 5 bases in between. Germline CDR1 reads SGDLS; CDR2 reads YYNGEE. Here the CDR3 DNA reads TGTGCCAGCAGCTTCAGCAATGAGCAGTTCTTC. Its protein product is CASSFSNEQFF. Together with reference TRBV9 and TRBJ2-1, the CDR3 gives the full variable domain: DSGVTQTPKHLITATGQRVTLRCSPRSGDLSVYWYQQSLDQGLQFLIQYYNGEERAKGNILERFSAQQFPDLHSELNLSSLELGDSALYFCASSFSNEQFFGPGTRLTVL.

This chain uses TRBV6-5 with TRBJ1-4; D call uncertain. CDR1 is MNHEY, CDR2 SVGAGI, per germline. The V and J ends lost 2 bases and 2 bases respectively, with 12 bases between them. There are 16 residues in the CDR3. CDR3 amino acids: CASSYEHPSTNEKLFF. The CDR3, as DNA: TGTGCCAGCAGTTACGAGCACCCTTCGACTAATGAAAAACTGTTTTTT.

The chain couples TRBV9 to TRBJ2-3; perhaps D is TRBD1 or TRBD2 (5 bases each). V was clipped by 6 bases and J by 0 bases, with 14 bases between them. The CDR3 totals 15 residues. The V gene's germline CDR1 is SGDLS and CDR2 YYNGEE. CDR3 residues: CASTEVGGSTDTQYF. CDR3 nucleotide sequence: TGTGCCAGCACCGAAGTTGGGGGTAGCACAGATACGCAGTATTTT.

The CDR3 loop reads CASSPDSGFSTDTQYF. For the CDR3, the DNA is TGTGCCAGCAGCCCCGATAGCGGGTTTAGCACAGATACGCAGTATTTT. V gene TRBV7-3 combines with J gene TRBJ2-3; the match to TRBD2 covers 7 bases. CDR3 size: 16 residues. V shed 5 bases, J shed 0 bases, and the junction held 8 bases outside the gene matches. In germline, CDR1 is SGHTA, CDR2 FQGTGA.